This T cell receptor beta chain was profiled in a study of cytomegalovirus exposure and HLA in healthy donors. A multiplex PCR was run with 60 Vbeta primers and 13 Jbeta primers. The assay was immunoSEQ multiplex PCR, and TCRdb's table has in-frame clones only and misses some. The data hold about 200,000 clones, with roughly 85% observed a single time. This CDR3 has 14 amino acids. Losses at the gene ends were 5 bases for V and 4 bases for J; bases not matched to a gene: 6. Germline CDR1 reads SGHTA; CDR2 reads FQGNSA. Study results and limitations: 164 TCR beta chains were listed as cytomegalovirus-associated. Per a prior analysis, the majority of TCR beta V segments were productive roughly 90% or roughly 30% of the time. The dataset shows that most TCR sequences were rare, while some public TCRs occurred in many donors. A later analysis revealed that TCR association rates differed between HLA loci, peaking at DRB1 and bottoming out at HLA-C.

Notes on this clone: The antigen is not known.

The rearrangement links TRBV7-2 to TRBJ2-7, with TRBD1 identical over 9 bases. Sequencing was performed on PBMCs. This receptor was taken from a woman in her thirties in good health and CMV-seropositive. The CDR3 is CASSPDRGLYEQYF. The CDR3, as DNA: TGTGCCAGCAGCCCGGACAGGGGATTATACGAGCAGTACTTC.